In its sample, the clone carrying this T cell receptor (beta chain) was seen a few times. Its antigen is unidentified. Generated by immunoSEQ multiplex PCR, the TCRdb table keeps only in-frame clones and is missing some. The data hold roughly 2,500 clones, with 37% observed a single time. This sample stems from a study of T cells in localized non-small cell lung cancer. Study observations and caveats: Overall survival was longer when the density of T cells in the blood was higher. Uninvolved nearby lung showed the greatest T cell clonality, exceeding that found in tumor.

Neighbouring lung, lacking atypia, was collected no less than 2 cm away from the tumor margin. V lost 0 bases and J 0 bases, leaving 6 bases between the germline ends. Germline lookup yields CDR1 SGHVT and CDR2 SQSDAQ. The CDR3 length is 15 residues. The sequencing here drew on normal lung tissue next to the tumor, taken before any cancer treatment. This receptor was identified in a woman aged 40-69 years with stage II squamous cell lung carcinoma. V gene TRBV7-4 combines with J gene TRBJ2-1; D call uncertain. The CDR3 DNA follows: TGTGCCAGCAGCTTAGCGGAGAGCTCCTACAATGAGCAGTTCTTC. Translated, it gives CASSLAESSYNEQFF.